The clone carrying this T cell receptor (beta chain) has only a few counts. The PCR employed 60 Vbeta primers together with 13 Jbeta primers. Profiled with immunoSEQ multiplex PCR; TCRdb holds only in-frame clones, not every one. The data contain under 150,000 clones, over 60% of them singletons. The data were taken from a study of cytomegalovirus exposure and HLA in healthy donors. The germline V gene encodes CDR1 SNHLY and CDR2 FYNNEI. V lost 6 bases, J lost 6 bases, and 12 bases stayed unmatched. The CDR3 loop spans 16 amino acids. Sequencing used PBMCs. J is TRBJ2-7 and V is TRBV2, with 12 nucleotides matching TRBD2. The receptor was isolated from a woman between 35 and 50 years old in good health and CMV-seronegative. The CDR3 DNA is TGTGCCAGCAGACGATCATCTAGCGGGGGGGCCATCGAGCAGTACTTC. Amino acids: CASRRSSSGGAIEQYF.